This T cell receptor beta chain was sequenced for a study of T cell changes during pregnancy in multiple sclerosis. The CDR3 totals 17 residues. Trimming pared 0 bases from V and 5 bases from J, leaving 20 bases between. Germline V gene lookup returns CDR1 SGHVS and CDR2 FNYEAQ. The sample holds one count of this clone. TCRdb keeps only in-frame clones here, not all; method: immunoSEQ multiplex PCR. The data show over 25,000 clones, just over 90% seen once. The rearrangement uses TRBV7-6 and TRBJ2-7; D perhaps matches TRBD1 (6 bases). Source: CD4+ T cells from peripheral blood mononuclear cells, taken in the second trimester of pregnancy. The sequence derives from a female donor with multiple sclerosis, enrolled in a pregnancy study. For the CDR3, the DNA is TGTGCCAGCAGCTTAGCGGGTGGGGGACAAGGGACCCACGAGCAGTACTTC. Protein sequence: CASSLAGGGQGTHEQYF.